The text below deals with one T cell receptor (beta chain). Profiling relied on immunoSEQ multiplex PCR, and the TCRdb table lists in-frame clones only, not all of them. The table has roughly 38,000 clones, approximately 88% seen once. The data belong to a study of PD-1 blockade in mismatch repair-deficient tumors. The CDR3 totals 17 residues. Germline-derived CDR1 and CDR2 are LNHDA and SQIVND (reference sequence). Trimming cost V 8 bases and J 0 bases, with 20 bases left between them. Every patient had mismatch repair deficiency by PCR or immunohistochemistry. The TCR-sequenced patients were a few responders to pembrolizumab.

V is TRBV19 and J is TRBJ1-3, with TRBD1 as a possible D gene (5 bases). The specimen comprised PBMCs, sampled roughly nine months after starting pembrolizumab. The TCR was taken from an adult with mismatch repair-deficient cancer. CDR3 loop: CASGDDGGILSGNTIYF. As DNA, the CDR3 is TGTGCCAGTGGTGACGATGGGGGGATTCTCTCTGGAAACACCATATATTTT.